The 5 T cell receptor beta chains below all came from one sample that was sequenced in a study of blood T cell repertoires in COVID-19. The method was immunoSEQ multiplex PCR; TCRdb's version includes in-frame clones alone and lacks a portion of them. Of roughly 330,000 clones listed, more than 70% are singletons. Sequencing input: peripheral blood. The receptors come from a woman in her forties or fifties with acute or convalescent COVID-19.

This clone is a singleton in its sample. The chain employs TRBV6-1 and TRBJ2-3; D may be TRBD1 (5 bases). V lost 1 base, J lost 4 bases, and 6 bases lay in between. CDR1 and CDR2 from the germline V gene are MNHNS and SASEGT. CDR3 length: 13 residues. Here the CDR3 reads CASSEGTPDTQYF. CDR3 nucleotide sequence: TGTGCCAGCAGTGAAGGGACACCAGATACGCAGTATTTT.

The V call is TRBV6-5, the J call TRBJ1-1, with D possibly matching TRBD1 (5 bases). Germline V lookup: CDR1 MNHEY, CDR2 SVGAGI. The V end lost 0 bases, the J end lost 5 bases, and 16 bases lay between the germline ends. The CDR3 is 16 amino acids. The CDR3 loop reads CASSYSRGGVTTEAFF. In nucleotides, the CDR3 is TGTGCCAGCAGTTACTCGAGGGGAGGGGTGACGACTGAAGCTTTCTTT.

This clone appeared once. The chain couples TRBV30 to TRBJ1-6, with 7 bases fitting TRBD1. In germline, CDR1 is GTSNPN, CDR2 SVGIG (reference sequence). The CDR3 covers 13 residues. Trimming at V came to 5 bases and at J to 8 bases, leaving 6 bases not matched to a gene. The CDR3 protein is CAWARQGDSPLHF. CDR3 DNA sequence: TGTGCCTGGGCGAGACAGGGAGATTCACCCCTCCACTTT.

This rearrangement joins TRBV3-1 (or the pseudogene TRBV3-2) to TRBJ2-1; TRBD2 aligns across 12 bases. The CDR3 loop spans 18 amino acids. Germline trimming cut 1 base from V and 7 bases from J; bases unmatched to any gene: 11. CDR1 is LGHDT, CDR2 YNNKEL, per germline (reference sequence). As DNA, the CDR3 is TGTGCCAGCAGCCAAGTGCGACTAGCGGGAGATGTAGCGAATGAGCAGTTCTTC. Residues: CASSQVRLAGDVANEQFF.

The V and J genes are TRBV21-1 and TRBJ1-1; the D segment call TRBD1 is taken from the table without a DNA check. TRBV21-1 is marked as a pseudogene. The CDR3 has 12 residues. DNA for the CDR3: TGTGCCAGCAGCAAAGCGCTAGGGGGAGCTTTCTTT. Translation: CASSKALGGAFF.